The next 3 T cell receptor beta chains were all read from a single sample in a study of T cell changes during pregnancy in multiple sclerosis. Profiling relied on immunoSEQ multiplex PCR, and the TCRdb table lists in-frame clones only, not all of them. This sample has 30,000 to 35,000 clones, with over 85% found just once. The material sequenced was CD8+ T cells from peripheral blood mononuclear cells, taken in the third trimester of pregnancy. The origin of the receptors is a female donor with multiple sclerosis, enrolled in a pregnancy study.

In its sample, this clone ranks as medium-sized. The rearrangement joins TRBV4-3 to TRBJ1-6; 11 nucleotides agree with TRBD1. Per germline, CDR1 LGHNA and CDR2 YSLEER. J gave up 9 bases and V 1 base, and 5 bases lay outside the gene matches. There are 16 residues in the CDR3. CDR3 sequence: CASSQAPGQGGSPLHF. The DNA of the CDR3 is TGCGCCAGCAGCCAAGCGCCGGGACAGGGGGGTTCACCCCTCCACTTT.

The rearrangement joins TRBV9 to TRBJ1-2; 9 bases are shared with TRBD1. Germline V CDR1 and CDR2: SGDLS, YYNGEE. CDR3 length equals 12 residues. The V segment lost 3 bases and the J segment 8 bases; nucleotides outside the gene matches: 2. The CDR3 reads CASSGGQGGYTF. CDR3 coding DNA: TGTGCCAGCAGCGGGGGACAGGGAGGCTACACCTTC.

The J gene is TRBJ2-1, the V gene TRBV9; possibly TRBD2 for D (5 bases). Germline CDR1 SGDLS, CDR2 YYNGEE. The CDR3 length is 15 residues. Trimming took 4 bases from V and 4 from J, leaving 15 bases between them. CDR3 nucleotide sequence: TGTGCCAGCAGCCCCCTGGCTAGCCCGTACAATGAGCAGTTCTTC. This gives the protein CASSPLASPYNEQFF.